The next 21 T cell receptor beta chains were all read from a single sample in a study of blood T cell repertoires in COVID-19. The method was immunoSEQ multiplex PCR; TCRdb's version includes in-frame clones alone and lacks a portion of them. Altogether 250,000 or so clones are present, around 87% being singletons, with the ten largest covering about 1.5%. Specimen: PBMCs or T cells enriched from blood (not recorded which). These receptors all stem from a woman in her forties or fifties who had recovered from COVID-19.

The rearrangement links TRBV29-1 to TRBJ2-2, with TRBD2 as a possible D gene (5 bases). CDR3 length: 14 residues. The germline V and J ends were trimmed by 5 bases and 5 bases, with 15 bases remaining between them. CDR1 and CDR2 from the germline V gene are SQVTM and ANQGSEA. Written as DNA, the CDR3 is TGCAGCGTTCGGCTAGCCGTGGTAACCGGGGAGCTGTTTTTT. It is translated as CSVRLAVVTGELFF.

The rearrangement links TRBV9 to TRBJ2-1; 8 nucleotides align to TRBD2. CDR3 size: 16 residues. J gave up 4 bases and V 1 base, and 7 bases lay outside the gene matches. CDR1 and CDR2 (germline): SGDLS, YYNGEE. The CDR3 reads CASSVLGIAGYNEQFF. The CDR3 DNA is TGTGCCAGCAGCGTACTCGGGATAGCGGGATACAATGAGCAGTTCTTC.

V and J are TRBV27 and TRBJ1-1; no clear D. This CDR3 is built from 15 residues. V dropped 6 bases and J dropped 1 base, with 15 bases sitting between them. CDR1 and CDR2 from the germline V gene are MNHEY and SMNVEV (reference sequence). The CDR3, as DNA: TGTGCCAGCAGCCCACGCGAGGGCACGAACACTGAAGCTTTCTTT. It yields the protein CASSPREGTNTEAFF.

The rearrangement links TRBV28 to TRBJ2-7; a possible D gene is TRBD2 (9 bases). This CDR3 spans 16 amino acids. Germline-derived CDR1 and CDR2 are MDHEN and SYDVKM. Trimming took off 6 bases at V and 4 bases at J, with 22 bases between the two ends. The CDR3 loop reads CASSHDRGSGSYEQYF. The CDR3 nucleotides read TGTGCCAGCAGCCACGACAGGGGTAGCGGGAGTTACGAGCAGTACTTC. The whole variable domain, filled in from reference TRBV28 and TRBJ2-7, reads DVKVTQSSRYLVKRTGEKVFLECVQDMDHENMFWYRQDPGLGLRLIYFSYDVKMKEKGDIPEGYSVSREKKERFSLILESASTNQTSMYLCASSHDRGSGSYEQYFGPGTRLTVT.

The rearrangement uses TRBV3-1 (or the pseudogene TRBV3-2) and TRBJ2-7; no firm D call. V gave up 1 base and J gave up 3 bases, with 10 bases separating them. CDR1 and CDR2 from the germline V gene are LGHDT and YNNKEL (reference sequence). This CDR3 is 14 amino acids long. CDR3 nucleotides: TGTGCCAGCAGCCAAGGGTCCTTCTACTACGAGCAGTACTTC. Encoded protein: CASSQGSFYYEQYF.

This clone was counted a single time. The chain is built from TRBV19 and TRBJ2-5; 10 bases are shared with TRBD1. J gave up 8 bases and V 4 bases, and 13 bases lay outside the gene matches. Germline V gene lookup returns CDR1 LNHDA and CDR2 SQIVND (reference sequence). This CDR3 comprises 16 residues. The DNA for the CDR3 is TGTGCCAGTAGTAGGGCGGGGACAGGGGCTTTTGTAACCCAGTACTTC. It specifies CASSRAGTGAFVTQYF.

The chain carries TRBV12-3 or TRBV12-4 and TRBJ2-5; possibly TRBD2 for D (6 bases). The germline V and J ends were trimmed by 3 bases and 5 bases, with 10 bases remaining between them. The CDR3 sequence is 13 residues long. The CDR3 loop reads CASSLAGRETQYF. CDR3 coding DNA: TGTGCCAGCAGTTTGGCGGGGCGCGAGACCCAGTACTTC.

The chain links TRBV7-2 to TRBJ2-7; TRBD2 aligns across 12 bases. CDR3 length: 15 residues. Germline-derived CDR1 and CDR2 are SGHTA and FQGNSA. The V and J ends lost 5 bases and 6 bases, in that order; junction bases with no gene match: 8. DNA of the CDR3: TGTGCCAGCAGCGGACTAGCGGGATGGGGCTCCGAGCAGTACTTC. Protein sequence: CASSGLAGWGSEQYF.

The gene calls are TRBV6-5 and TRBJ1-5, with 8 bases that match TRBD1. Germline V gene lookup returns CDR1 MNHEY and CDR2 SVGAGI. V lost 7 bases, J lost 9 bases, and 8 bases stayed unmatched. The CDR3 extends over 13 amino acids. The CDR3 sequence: CASTSGGLRPQHF. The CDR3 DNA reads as TGTGCCAGCACCTCAGGGGGCTTGAGGCCCCAGCATTTT.

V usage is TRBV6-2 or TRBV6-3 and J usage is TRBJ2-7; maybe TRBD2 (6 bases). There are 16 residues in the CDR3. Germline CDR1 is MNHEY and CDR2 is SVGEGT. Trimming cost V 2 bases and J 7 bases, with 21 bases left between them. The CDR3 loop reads CASSYGFAGSSREQYF. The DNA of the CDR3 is TGTGCCAGCAGTTACGGTTTTGCGGGGTCGTCTAGAGAGCAGTACTTC.

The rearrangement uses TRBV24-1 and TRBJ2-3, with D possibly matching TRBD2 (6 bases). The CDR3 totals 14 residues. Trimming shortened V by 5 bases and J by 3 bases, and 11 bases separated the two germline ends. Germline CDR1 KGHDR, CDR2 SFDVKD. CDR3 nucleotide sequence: TGTGCCACCAGTGCTCGGGAGTCGACAGATACGCAGTATTTT. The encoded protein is CATSARESTDTQYF.

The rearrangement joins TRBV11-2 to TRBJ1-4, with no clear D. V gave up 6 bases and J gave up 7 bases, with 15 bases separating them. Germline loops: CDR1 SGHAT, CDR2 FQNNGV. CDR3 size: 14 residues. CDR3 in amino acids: CASRSILGSEKLFF. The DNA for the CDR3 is TGTGCCAGCAGATCAATCCTCGGGAGTGAAAAACTGTTTTTT.

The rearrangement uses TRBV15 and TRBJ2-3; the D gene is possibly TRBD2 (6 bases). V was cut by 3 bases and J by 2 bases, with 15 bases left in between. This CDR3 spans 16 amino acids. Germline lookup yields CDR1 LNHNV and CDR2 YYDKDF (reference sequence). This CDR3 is CATSSRGRYTTDTQYF. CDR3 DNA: TGTGCCACCAGCAGTCGGGGGAGGTATACCACAGATACGCAGTATTTT.

The CDR3 here is CASSLTVGTGLSEQYF. As DNA, the CDR3 is TGTGCCAGCTCACTTACGGTTGGGACAGGGCTTAGCGAGCAGTACTTC. The chain is built from TRBV18 and TRBJ2-7, with 9 bases matching TRBD1. Trimming removed 4 bases from V and 6 bases from J; junction bases left unmatched: 13. Germline loops: CDR1 KGHSH, CDR2 LQKENI. The CDR3 spans 16 residues. Full variable domain (remainder filled in from reference TRBV18 and TRBJ2-7): NAGVMQNPRHLVRRRGQEARLRCSPMKGHSHVYWYRQLPEEGLKFMVYLQKENIIDESGMPKERFSAEFPKEGPSILRIQQVVRGDSAAYFCASSLTVGTGLSEQYFGPGTRLTVT.

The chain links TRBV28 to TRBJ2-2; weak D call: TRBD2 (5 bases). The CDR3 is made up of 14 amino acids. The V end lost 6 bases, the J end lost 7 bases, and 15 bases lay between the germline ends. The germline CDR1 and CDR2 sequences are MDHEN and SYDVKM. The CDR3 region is CASSYTTGSGELFF. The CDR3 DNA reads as TGTGCCAGCAGCTATACTACGGGGAGCGGGGAGCTGTTTTTT.

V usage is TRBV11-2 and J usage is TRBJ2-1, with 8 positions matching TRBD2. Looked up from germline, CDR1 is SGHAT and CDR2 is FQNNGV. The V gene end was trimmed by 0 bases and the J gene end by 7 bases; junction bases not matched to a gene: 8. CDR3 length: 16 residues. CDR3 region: CASSLDPVSGGNEQFF. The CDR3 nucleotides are TGTGCCAGCAGCTTAGATCCCGTATCGGGGGGGAATGAGCAGTTCTTC.

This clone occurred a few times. CDR3 residues: CASSLETGNTEAFF. CDR3 in DNA: TGCGCCAGCAGCTTGGAAACAGGGAACACTGAAGCTTTCTTT. This chain uses TRBV5-1 with TRBJ1-1; TRBD1 is a possible D gene (5 bases). The CDR3 contains 14 residues. Looked up from germline, CDR1 is SGHRS and CDR2 is YFSETQ. V lost 0 bases and J 1 base, leaving 7 bases between the germline ends. The complete variable domain, with remaining parts taken from reference TRBV5-1 and TRBJ1-1, reads KAGVTQTPRYLIKTRGQQVTLSCSPISGHRSVSWYQQTPGQGLQFLFEYFSETQRNKGNFPGRFSGRQFSNSRSEMNVSTLELGDSALYLCASSLETGNTEAFFGQGTRLTVV.

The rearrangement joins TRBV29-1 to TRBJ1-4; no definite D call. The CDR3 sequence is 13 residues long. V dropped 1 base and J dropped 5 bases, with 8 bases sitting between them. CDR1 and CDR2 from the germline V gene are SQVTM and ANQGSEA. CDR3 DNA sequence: TGCAGCGTTGAAGGGTACGGGAATGAAAAACTGTTTTTT. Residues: CSVEGYGNEKLFF.

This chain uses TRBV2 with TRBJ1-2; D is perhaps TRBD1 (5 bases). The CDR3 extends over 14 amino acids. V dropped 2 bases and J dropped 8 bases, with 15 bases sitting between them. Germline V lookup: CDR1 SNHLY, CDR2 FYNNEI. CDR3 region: CASSEYRQGNGYTF. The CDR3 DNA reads TGTGCCAGCAGTGAATATCGGCAGGGTAACGGCTACACCTTC.

CDR3 region: CASSSSGGAYGYTF. For the CDR3, the DNA is TGTGCCAGCAGCTCCTCCGGAGGAGCTTATGGCTACACCTTC. V usage is TRBV7-9 and J usage is TRBJ1-2; D not resolved. There are 14 residues in the CDR3. Germline V gene sequence: CDR1 SEHNR, CDR2 FQNEAQ (reference sequence). Trimming removed 4 bases from V and 5 bases from J, with 14 bases in between.

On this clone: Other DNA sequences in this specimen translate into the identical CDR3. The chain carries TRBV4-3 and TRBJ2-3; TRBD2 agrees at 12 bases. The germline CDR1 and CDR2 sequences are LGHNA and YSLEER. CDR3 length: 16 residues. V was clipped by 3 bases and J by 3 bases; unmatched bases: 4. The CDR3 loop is CASSQGTSGLTDTQYF. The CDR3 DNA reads TGCGCCAGCAGCCAGGGGACTAGCGGGCTAACAGATACGCAGTATTTT.